This T cell receptor beta chain derives from a study of T cell responses to AZD1222 COVID-19 vaccine. About the research overall: Some second doses came at about 4 weeks and others at about 12 weeks; these were pooled.

As to this clone: What it recognizes is unknown.

Libraries were prepared by immunoSEQ multiplex PCR; TCRdb keeps only in-frame clonotypes and omits some of them. Seen here are some 120,000 clones, around 90% observed once, and the top ten hold around 6.1%. Regarding the study as a whole: Spike-specific TCR breadth and depth rose after two AZD1222 doses. Reports say nearly half of spike-specific TCRs go after unmutated variant regions. Clonal diversity was possibly underestimated; the donors were predominantly white British and more often female.

The sequenced sample was peripheral blood, obtained on day 0 of AZD1222 vaccination. The sequence was collected from an adult in good health.

CDR3 DNA: TGTGCCAGCAGCACTCGGACTAGCGGGGCTAGGAGAACCGGGGAGCTGTTTTTT. Residues: CASSTRTSGARRTGELFF. The chain links TRBV7-9 to TRBJ2-2; 12 bases fit TRBD2. CDR1 SEHNR and CDR2 FQNEAQ come from the germline V gene (reference sequence). V was pared by 5 bases and J by 5 bases, with 12 bases of the junction left unmatched. This CDR3 has 18 amino acids.